This T cell receptor (beta chain) was identified during a study of graft-versus-host responses after intestinal transplantation. Generated by immunoSEQ multiplex PCR, the TCRdb table keeps only in-frame clones and is missing some. This sample has about 110,000 clones, with over 85% found just once. A word on this clone: The antigen is not known.

The clonotype originates from a human donor who was the organ donor for an intestinal transplant. This sample comprised unstimulated CD4+ T cells sorted from spleen or lymph node cells, obtained before transplant.

The CDR3 sequence is CASSSGGYFQAFF. Written as DNA, the CDR3 is TGTGCCAGCAGCTCTGGGGGGTACTTTCAAGCTTTCTTT. The chain joins TRBV7-2 to TRBJ1-1, with D perhaps TRBD1 (5 bases). The germline gives CDR1 SGHTA, CDR2 FQGNSA. This CDR3 is 13 amino acids long. Trimming stripped 4 bases from V and 9 bases from J, with 15 bases between.